This TCR beta chain originates from a study of T cell repertoires in cytomegalovirus infection. About the study: Public signatures in TCR beta pointed to CMV infection and matching HLA type.

In the case of this clonotype: Antigen specificity is unknown.

The CDR3 has 14 residues. Germline CDR1 and CDR2: MNHEY and SMNVEV (reference sequence). V was pared by 6 bases and J by 6 bases, with 6 bases of the junction left unmatched. MiXCR was run by TCRdb on the reads, yielding one entry per CDR3 protein. The repertoire consists of around 800,000 distinct CDR3 sequences, with approximately 32% occurring once and the leading ten covering around 12%. Whole-study findings and limits: Cumulative frequency (of public TCR beta family members) identified carriers of CMV plus the relevant HLA. Dominating the ex vivo response were HLA-C-restricted CMV-specific TCR beta clonotypes.

This receptor was identified in a human donor in good health (CMV status not recorded). Some clones in this sample may be carry-over from other donors' samples. The V gene is TRBV27, the J gene TRBJ2-7; 12 positions agree with TRBD1. The sample was cultured CD8+ T cells from PBMCs, taken from culture after CMV antigen stimulation. The CDR3 DNA sequence: TGTGCCAGCAGACCTGGGACAGGGGGCGGCGAGCAGTACGTC. Protein sequence: CASRPGTGGGEQYV.